This passage covers 11 T cell receptor beta chains from one sample sequenced in a study of T cells in Graves' hyperthyroidism and ophthalmopathy. Amplified TCR beta CDR3 regions came from RNA transcripts. During a first-round RT-PCR of the TCR CDR3, the HTBI primer set was used. In TCRdb, the multiplex PCR reads were re-called with MiXCR into one record per CDR3 protein. The sample holds about 360,000 distinct CDR3 sequences, about 12% seen once. The sequenced sample consisted of blood. The receptors derive from a woman younger than 30 with Graves' hyperthyroidism.

This clonotype was picked up many times. The rearrangement uses TRBV2 and TRBJ1-1, with a possible D match to TRBD1 (6 bases). CDR1 is SNHLY, CDR2 FYNNEI, per germline. CDR3 length equals 13 residues. V was cut by 11 bases and J by 1 base, with 14 bases left in between. The CDR3 bases are TGTGCCGGTCGGACAGTGAAGAACACTGAAGCTTTCTTT. This codes for CAGRTVKNTEAFF.

This clonotype was seen many times. This chain links TRBV3-1 with TRBJ2-7; D possibly corresponds to TRBD2 (5 bases). The germline V gene encodes CDR1 LGHDT and CDR2 YNNKEL (reference sequence). This CDR3 region has 17 residues. V shed 1 base and J shed 3 bases, with 19 bases lying between them. For the CDR3, the DNA is TGTGCCAGCAGCCAAGGGCGAGTCGCTGGGAGCAACTACGAGCAGTACTTC. Translation gives CASSQGRVAGSNYEQYF.

Concerning this clonotype: The junction differs from germline at one of its ends, possibly a read error. The rearrangement uses TRBV6-1 and TRBJ1-5, with D possibly TRBD1 on 6 matching bases. The CDR3 totals 17 residues. Germline V gives CDR1 MNHNS, CDR2 SASEGT. In nucleotides, the CDR3 is TGTGCCAGCAGTGAGGTTGGGGGGCCCCGCTTAATAAAGCCCCAGGATTTT. It is translated as CASSEVGGPRLIKPQDF.

This clonotype was seen at least ten times. The chain uses TRBV7-8 and TRBJ2-7; 7 bases align to TRBD1. J was trimmed by 0 bases and V by 1 base; bases with no gene match: 3. In germline, CDR1 is SGHVS, CDR2 FQNEAQ. This CDR3 has 15 amino acids. This chain's CDR3 is CASSLGQGVSYEQYF. CDR3 bases: TGTGCCAGCAGCTTAGGGCAGGGGGTCTCCTACGAGCAGTACTTC.

This clonotype has at least ten counts. The chain uses TRBV15 and TRBJ2-7; weak D call: TRBD1 (5 bases). The V end lost 1 base, the J end lost 4 bases, and 17 bases lay between the germline ends. There are 16 residues in the CDR3. Germline assignment: CDR1 LNHNV and CDR2 YYDKDF (reference sequence). The CDR3 sequence is CATSRGLGVTAYEQYF. Here the CDR3 DNA reads TGTGCCACCAGCAGAGGACTTGGCGTGACAGCGTACGAGCAGTACTTC.

This clonotype has ten or more counts. This chain links TRBV5-6 with TRBJ1-5; TRBD1 is a possible D gene (6 bases). Deletions cut 3 bases from V and 5 bases from J, with 12 bases between. Looked up from germline, CDR1 is SGHDT and CDR2 is YYEEEE. CDR3 length: 14 amino acids. The CDR3 protein is CASSWRAGDQPQHF. CDR3 DNA sequence: TGTGCCAGCAGCTGGAGGGCAGGGGATCAGCCCCAGCATTTT.

The rearrangement links TRBV6-2 or TRBV6-3 to TRBJ1-2; 7 positions match TRBD1. Germline trimming cut 4 bases from V and 4 bases from J; bases unmatched to any gene: 18. In germline, CDR1 is MNHEY, CDR2 SVGEGT. There are 18 residues in the CDR3. The DNA for the CDR3 is TGTGCCAGCAGTTGGACCCCGGGACAGCGCCACAAAAGCTATGGCTACACCTTC. Translated: CASSWTPGQRHKSYGYTF.

This clonotype has ten or more counts. J is TRBJ2-1 and V is TRBV4-2, with 11 bases that match TRBD2. CDR3 length: 16 amino acids. Per the germline V gene, CDR1 is LGHNA and CDR2 is YNFKEQ. J gave up 10 bases and V 0 bases, and 8 bases lay outside the gene matches. The CDR3 region has the DNA TGTGCCAGCAGCCAAGATGCCCTAGCGGGAGGTTACGAGCAGTTCTTC. Protein: CASSQDALAGGYEQFF.

This clonotype has more than one count but fewer than ten. This chain uses TRBV3-1 with TRBJ1-6; 7 bases are a match to TRBD1. Germline V gene data show CDR1 as LGHDT and CDR2 as YNNKEL (reference sequence). V lost 6 bases to trimming and J lost 9 bases; unmatched junction nucleotides: 11. The CDR3 covers 15 residues. CDR3 region: CASRPTKGAGSPLHF. Here the CDR3 DNA reads TGTGCCAGCAGACCTACCAAGGGGGCTGGTTCACCCCTCCACTTT.

Comment on this clonotype: A read error is possible here, since a much larger clone lies one base away. This sequence joins TRBV7-9 and TRBJ1-1; 7 bases are shared with TRBD1. The CDR3 extends over 15 amino acids. In germline, CDR1 is SEHNR, CDR2 FQNEAQ (reference sequence). CDR3 DNA sequence: TGTGTCAGCAGTGCAGGGGTAAGGGGGCCCACTGAAGCTTTCTTT. This gives the protein CVSSAGVRGPTEAFF.

This clonotype was counted at least ten times. V usage is TRBV10-3 and J usage is TRBJ2-7; D is perhaps TRBD1 (6 bases). This CDR3 is built from 15 residues. CDR1 is ENHRY and CDR2 is SYGVKD in the germline V gene. Trimming shortened V by 5 bases and J by 3 bases, and 17 bases separated the two germline ends. DNA for the CDR3: TGTGCCATCAGTCGGGCCGACAGGAAAGGCTACGAGCAGTACTTC. Amino acid sequence: CAISRADRKGYEQYF.